Shown below are 4 T cell receptor beta chains from a single sample sequenced in a study of identical twins. TCRdb analysed the 5' RACE reads with MiXCR anew, one entry per CDR3 protein. The top ten hold 1.5% to 2% of the sample, which has about 700,000 distinct CDR3 sequences, around 6% seen once. Source material: naive T cells sorted from blood. All receptors derive from a man aged 18 to 30 in good health.

This clonotype was counted at least ten times. This chain connects TRBV5-1 to TRBJ1-1, with 9 bases that match TRBD1. The CDR3 has 15 residues. The V segment lost 0 bases and the J segment 12 bases; nucleotides outside the gene matches: 12. Germline V gene sequence: CDR1 SGHRS, CDR2 YFSETQ. CDR3 protein: CASSLAPRQGGKSFF. CDR3 DNA: TGCGCCAGCAGCTTGGCCCCTAGACAGGGGGGTAAGTCTTTCTTT. Looking up the rest from reference TRBV5-1 and TRBJ1-1 gives the full variable domain: KAGVTQTPRYLIKTRGQQVTLSCSPISGHRSVSWYQQTPGQGLQFLFEYFSETQRNKGNFPGRFSGRQFSNSRSEMNVSTLELGDSALYLCASSLAPRQGGKSFFGQGTRLTVV.

CDR3 amino acids: CASQDNTGELFF. The CDR3 nucleotides are TGTGCCTCGCAGGACAACACCGGGGAGCTGTTTTTT. J is TRBJ2-2 and V is TRBV7-9; the D is unclear. The CDR3 runs 12 residues. Germline lookup yields CDR1 SEHNR and CDR2 FQNEAQ (reference sequence). Trimming took off 11 bases at V and 2 bases at J, with 9 bases between the two ends.

This clonotype has at least ten counts. The chain employs TRBV12-3 or TRBV12-4 and TRBJ1-5; tentative D call: TRBD1 (5 bases). The CDR3 extends over 15 amino acids. The germline V and J ends were trimmed by 5 bases and 6 bases, with 17 bases remaining between them. This CDR3 is CASSGGALRVQPQHF. In DNA, the CDR3 is TGTGCCAGCAGTGGAGGGGCCCTACGGGTTCAGCCCCAGCATTTT.

The chain recombines TRBV20-1 with TRBJ2-5; 9 nucleotides match TRBD1. The CDR3 sequence is 16 residues long. The junction had 14 bases not matched to a gene; V was cut back by 0 bases and J by 9 bases. Germline values: CDR1 DFQATT, CDR2 SNEGSKA (reference sequence). The CDR3 is CSARDPGTGRVESQYF. DNA for the CDR3: TGCAGTGCTAGAGATCCGGGGACAGGGCGAGTGGAGTCCCAGTACTTC.